The 24 T cell receptor beta chains below all came from one sample that was sequenced in a study of cytomegalovirus exposure and HLA in healthy donors. 13 Jbeta primers and 60 Vbeta primers were used for the PCR. TCRdb keeps only in-frame clones here, not all; method: immunoSEQ multiplex PCR. The sample has about 170,000 clones, under 80% seen once. Sequencing was performed on PBMCs. These receptors were obtained from a female donor in good health and CMV-seronegative.

CDR3 nucleotide sequence: TGTGCCAGCAGCTCTGGACAGACGGGGGAAAAACTGTTTTTT. Translated: CASSSGQTGEKLFF. The chain couples TRBV7-2 to TRBJ1-4; D might be TRBD1 (6 bases). CDR1 and CDR2 from the germline V gene are SGHTA and FQGNSA. This CDR3 is built from 14 residues. Trimming stripped 4 bases from V and 8 bases from J, with 14 bases between.

The V gene is TRBV10-3, the J gene TRBJ2-7, with 7 bases aligning to TRBD2. The CDR3 is made up of 14 amino acids. With 4 bases clipped from V and 1 base from J, the junction kept 4 bases outside the gene matches. Germline V gene data show CDR1 as ENHRY and CDR2 as SYGVKD. The CDR3 reads CAISVSGGSYEQYF. DNA of the CDR3: TGTGCCATCAGTGTATCCGGGGGGTCCTACGAGCAGTACTTC.

This chain joins TRBV7-3 and TRBJ2-3; 12 bases line up with TRBD1. J was trimmed by 6 bases and V by 5 bases; bases with no gene match: 6. CDR1 is SGHTA, CDR2 FQGTGA, per germline. This CDR3 has 15 residues. The CDR3 sequence: CASSRKGQGADTQYF. CDR3 coding DNA: TGTGCCAGCAGCCGGAAGGGACAGGGGGCGGATACGCAGTATTTT.

This clone was detected once. The rearrangement links TRBV7-2 to TRBJ2-7; 9 bases line up with TRBD2. The length of the CDR3 is 14 residues. Trimming removed 4 bases from V and 3 bases from J; junction bases left unmatched: 4. Germline CDR1 and CDR2: SGHTA and FQGNSA. In DNA form, the CDR3 reads TGTGCCAGCAGCTCGGGACTAGCAGTCTACGAGCAGTACTTC. It translates to CASSSGLAVYEQYF.

A remark on this clone: The junction shows a germline mismatch at one end, possibly a read error. The chain carries TRBV6-4 and TRBJ2-2, with 10 nucleotides matching TRBD2. The germline gives CDR1 MRHNA, CDR2 SNTAGT. This CDR3 is built from 15 residues. The CDR3: CASKTSGMNTGGLFF. The CDR3 DNA is TGTGCCAGCAAAACTAGCGGGATGAACACCGGGGGGCTGTTTTTT.

The chain carries TRBV6-5 and TRBJ1-4; the match to TRBD1 covers 7 bases. Per the germline V gene, CDR1 is MNHEY and CDR2 is SVGAGI. Germline trimming cut 0 bases from V and 7 bases from J; bases unmatched to any gene: 5. The CDR3 contains 15 residues. The CDR3 loop is CASSYSGAGGEKLFF. For the CDR3, the DNA is TGTGCCAGCAGTTACTCGGGGGCAGGGGGTGAAAAACTGTTTTTT.

The rearrangement uses TRBV11-2 and TRBJ2-7, with unresolved D. The CDR3 runs to 15 residues. CDR1 is SGHAT and CDR2 is FQNNGV in the germline V gene. Trimming pared 3 bases from V and 0 bases from J, leaving 12 bases between. The CDR3 sequence is CASSFSQVSSYEQYF. CDR3 sequence (DNA): TGTGCCAGCAGCTTCTCTCAGGTCAGCTCCTACGAGCAGTACTTC.

J is TRBJ1-1 and V is TRBV11-2; D gene uncertain. The CDR3 runs 13 residues. The germline gives CDR1 SGHAT, CDR2 FQNNGV. V gave up 8 bases and J gave up 3 bases, with 13 bases separating them. This chain's CDR3 is CASERSRDTEAFF. In nucleotides, the CDR3 is TGTGCCAGCGAGAGGTCGCGAGACACTGAAGCTTTCTTT.

This chain links TRBV4-1 with TRBJ2-5, with TRBD2 identical over 12 bases. The CDR3 runs to 19 residues. Germline V gene lookup returns CDR1 MGHRA and CDR2 YSYEKL. The ends lost 1 base at V and 2 bases at J; junction bases unmatched: 11. The CDR3 protein is CASSQVRTSGAGLQETQYF. The CDR3 bases are TGCGCCAGCAGCCAAGTCAGGACTAGCGGGGCAGGATTACAAGAGACCCAGTACTTC.

The count of this clone is one. This chain uses TRBV28 with TRBJ2-3; 13 bases map to TRBD2. CDR1 is MDHEN and CDR2 is SYDVKM in the germline V gene. The V segment lost 2 bases and the J segment 2 bases; nucleotides outside the gene matches: 4. The CDR3 has 17 residues. The CDR3 protein is CASSLRTSGGYTDTQYF. The CDR3 bases are TGTGCCAGCAGTTTAAGGACTAGCGGGGGTTACACAGATACGCAGTATTTT.

This clone was detected a few times. The CDR3 bases are TGCAGCGTGGATACACTGCGGGACAGGGGGCTTCCTAACTATGGCTACACCTTC. This codes for CSVDTLRDRGLPNYGYTF. The chain recombines TRBV29-1 with TRBJ1-2, with 12 bases aligning to TRBD1. V lost 6 bases and J lost 0; bases outside the gene matches: 14. This CDR3 comprises 18 residues. CDR1 is SQVTM and CDR2 is ANQGSEA in the germline V gene.

This chain connects TRBV5-5 to TRBJ2-7; 7 bases match TRBD2. CDR1 and CDR2 (germline): SGHKS, YYEKEE (reference sequence). The trim removed 1 base at V and 3 bases at J, leaving 10 bases unmatched. The CDR3 length is 16 residues. The CDR3 bases are TGTGCCAGCAGCTTGAGTTCTAGGGACTACCACTACGAGCAGTACTTC. Translation gives CASSLSSRDYHYEQYF.

The rearrangement joins TRBV18 to TRBJ1-5; 9 positions agree with TRBD1. From germline, CDR1 is KGHSH and CDR2 LQKENI. The trim removed 2 bases at V and 4 bases at J, leaving 6 bases unmatched. The CDR3 totals 16 residues. Here the CDR3 reads CASSPGGQGKNQPQHF. In nucleotides, the CDR3 is TGTGCCAGCTCACCAGGGGGACAGGGCAAGAATCAGCCCCAGCATTTT.

The chain couples TRBV19 to TRBJ2-7, with TRBD1 matching over 7 bases. The CDR3 is 15 residues long. V lost 1 base and J lost 3; bases outside the gene matches: 6. CDR1 LNHDA and CDR2 SQIVND come from the germline V gene (reference sequence). CDR3 coding DNA: TGTGCCAGTAGTATAGCAGGGACAGCTTTCTACGAGCAGTACTTC. This codes for CASSIAGTAFYEQYF.

A single count supports this clone. The chain is built from TRBV5-1 and TRBJ2-3, with 9 bases that match TRBD1. J gave up 4 bases and V 2 bases, and 8 bases lay outside the gene matches. The CDR3 is 16 residues long. CDR1 is SGHRS, CDR2 YFSETQ, per germline. The CDR3 nucleotides are TGCGCCAGCAGCTTCCTCTCGGGACAGGGTGCAGATACGCAGTATTTT. Protein product: CASSFLSGQGADTQYF.

The chain links TRBV7-8 to TRBJ2-2; a weak D match, TRBD1 (6 bases). V lost 0 bases and J lost 2, with 7 bases in between. Germline assignment: CDR1 SGHVS and CDR2 FQNEAQ. This CDR3 contains 15 residues. The CDR3 reads CASSLAQGNTGELFF. The CDR3 coding sequence is TGTGCCAGCAGCTTAGCACAGGGTAACACCGGGGAGCTGTTTTTT. The entire variable domain, with the rest obtained from reference TRBV7-8 and TRBJ2-2, is as follows: GAGVSQSPRYKVAKRGQDVALRCDPISGHVSLFWYQQALGQGPEFLTYFQNEAQLDKSGLPSDRFFAERPEGSVSTLKIQRTQQEDSAVYLCASSLAQGNTGELFFGEGSRLTVL.

The chain recombines TRBV6-6 with TRBJ2-3; the D is unclear. Germline V lookup: CDR1 MNHNY, CDR2 SVGAGI (reference sequence). The CDR3 contains 13 residues. V was pared by 7 bases and J by 2 bases, with 10 bases between. The CDR3 loop is CASTEQTTDTQYF. In DNA form, the CDR3 reads TGTGCCAGCACGGAACAGACCACAGATACGCAGTATTTT.

V is TRBV9 and J is TRBJ2-7; D may be TRBD2 (6 bases). CDR3 size: 15 residues. V dropped 0 bases and J dropped 4 bases, with 14 bases sitting between them. The V gene's germline CDR1 is SGDLS and CDR2 YYNGEE. The CDR3, as DNA: TGTGCCAGCAGCGTAGCACTGGTCGGGGGTTACGAGCAGTACTTC. This translates into CASSVALVGGYEQYF. The entire variable domain, with the rest obtained from reference TRBV9 and TRBJ2-7, is as follows: DSGVTQTPKHLITATGQRVTLRCSPRSGDLSVYWYQQSLDQGLQFLIQYYNGEERAKGNILERFSAQQFPDLHSELNLSSLELGDSALYFCASSVALVGGYEQYFGPGTRLTVT.

The J gene is TRBJ2-1, the V gene TRBV30, with TRBD1 matching 7 bases. After removal of 4 bases from V and 5 bases from J, the junction contained 11 bases not matched to a gene. CDR1 and CDR2 from the germline V gene are GTSNPN and SVGIG (reference sequence). There are 15 residues in the CDR3. As DNA, the CDR3 is TGTGCCTGGATCCTCAGACAGGGACGAGACAATGAGCAGTTCTTC. Translation: CAWILRQGRDNEQFF. The full variable domain, completed using reference TRBV30 and TRBJ2-1, is SQTIHQWPATLVQPVGSPLSLECTVEGTSNPNLYWYRQAAGRGLQLLFYSVGIGQISSEVPQNLSASRPQDRQFILSSKKLLLSDSGFYLCAWILRQGRDNEQFFGPGTRLTVL.

The chain joins TRBV5-4 to TRBJ2-3; 8 bases are a match to TRBD2. CDR1 is SGHNT and CDR2 is YYREEE in the germline V gene (reference sequence). Trimming at V came to 0 bases and at J to 3 bases, leaving 12 bases not matched to a gene. This CDR3 contains 18 residues. CDR3 in DNA: TGTGCCAGCAGCTTGGAAGGGGGTAGCGGGGTGGTAACAGATACGCAGTATTTT. It encodes CASSLEGGSGVVTDTQYF. The full variable domain, in which reference TRBV5-4 and TRBJ2-3 provide the parts outside the CDR3, is ETGVTQSPTHLIKTRGQQVTLRCSSQSGHNTVSWYQQALGQGPQFIFQYYREEENGRGNFPPRFSGLQFPNYSSELNVNALELDDSALYLCASSLEGGSGVVTDTQYFGPGTRLTVL.

Concerning this clone: Germline and junction disagree at one end, which may indicate a read error. The chain joins TRBV7-6 to TRBJ2-7; no reliable D call. The CDR3 sequence is 13 residues long. Germline CDR1 reads SGHVS; CDR2 reads FNYEAQ. The CDR3 bases are TGTGCCAGCAGCCCTCTCGACTCCTCCGAGCAGTACTTC. It is translated as CASSPLDSSEQYF.

The V call is TRBV28, the J call TRBJ1-1, with D possibly TRBD1 on 5 matching bases. Germline assignment: CDR1 MDHEN and CDR2 SYDVKM. Trimming shortened V by 8 bases and J by 10 bases, and 23 bases separated the two germline ends. CDR3 length: 14 residues. The DNA of the CDR3 is TGTGCCAGCGGGACTGAGGAGACAGTCCCTGGAGCTTTCTTT. Encoded protein: CASGTEETVPGAFF.

The chain employs TRBV5-1 and TRBJ1-6; D might be TRBD1 (5 bases). V shed 4 bases and J shed 5 bases, with 7 bases lying between them. Germline CDR1 SGHRS, CDR2 YFSETQ. The CDR3 spans 13 residues. The CDR3 region is CASSLDNNSPLHF. CDR3 nucleotide sequence: TGCGCCAGCAGCCTGGACAATAATTCACCCCTCCACTTT.

The chain is built from TRBV18 and TRBJ1-5, with TRBD1 identical over 7 bases. The CDR3 covers 15 residues. Germline V gene sequence: CDR1 KGHSH, CDR2 LQKENI. J lost 3 bases, V lost 6 bases, and 8 bases had no gene match. The chain's CDR3 is CASSQDRASNQPQHF. The CDR3 DNA sequence: TGTGCCAGCTCCCAAGACAGGGCTTCCAATCAGCCCCAGCATTTT.